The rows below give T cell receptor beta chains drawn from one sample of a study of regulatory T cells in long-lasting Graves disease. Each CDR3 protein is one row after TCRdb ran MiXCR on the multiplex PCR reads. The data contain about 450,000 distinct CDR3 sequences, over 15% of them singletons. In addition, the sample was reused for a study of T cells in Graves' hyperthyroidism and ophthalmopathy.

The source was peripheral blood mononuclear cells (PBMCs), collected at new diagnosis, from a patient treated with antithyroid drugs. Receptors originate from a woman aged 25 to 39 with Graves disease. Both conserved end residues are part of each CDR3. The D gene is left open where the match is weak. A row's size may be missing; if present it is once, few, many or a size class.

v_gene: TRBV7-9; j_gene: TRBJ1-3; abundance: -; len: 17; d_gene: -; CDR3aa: CTSSLYGDPLSGNTIYF; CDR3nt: TGTACCAGCAGCTTATACGGGGACCCCCTCTCTGGAAACACCATATATTTT
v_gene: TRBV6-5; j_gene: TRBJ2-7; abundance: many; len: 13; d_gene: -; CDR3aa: CASSYSPGNEQYF; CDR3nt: TGTGCCAGCAGTTACTCTCCGGGGAACGAGCAGTACTTC
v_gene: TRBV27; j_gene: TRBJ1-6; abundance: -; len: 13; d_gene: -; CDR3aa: CASSLGIRSPLHF; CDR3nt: TGTGCCAGCAGTTTGGGTATAAGGTCACCCCTCCACTTT
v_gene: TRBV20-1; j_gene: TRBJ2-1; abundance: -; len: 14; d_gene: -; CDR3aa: CSGEEGSPYNEQFF; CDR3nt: TGCAGTGGAGAGGAAGGGTCCCCCTACAATGAGCAGTTCTTC
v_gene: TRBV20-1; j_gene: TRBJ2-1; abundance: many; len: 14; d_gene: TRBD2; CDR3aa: CSAKTSGRGNEQFF; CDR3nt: TGCAGTGCAAAGACTAGCGGGAGGGGCAATGAGCAGTTCTTC
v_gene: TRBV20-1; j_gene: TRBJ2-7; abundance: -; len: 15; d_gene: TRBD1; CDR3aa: CSARSPGTGIYEQYF; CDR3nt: TGCAGTGCTAGGTCACCCGGGACAGGGATTTACGAGCAGTACTTC
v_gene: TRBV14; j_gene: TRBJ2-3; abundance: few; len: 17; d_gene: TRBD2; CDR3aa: CASSPWTSGMMTDTQYF; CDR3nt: TGTGCCAGCAGCCCCTGGACTAGCGGGATGATGACAGATACGCAGTATTTT
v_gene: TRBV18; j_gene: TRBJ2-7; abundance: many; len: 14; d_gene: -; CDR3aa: CASSPWDGPYEQYF; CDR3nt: TGTGCCAGCTCACCATGGGACGGGCCCTACGAGCAGTACTTC
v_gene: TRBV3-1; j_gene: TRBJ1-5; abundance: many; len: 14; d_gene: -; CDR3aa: CASSPIVSNQPQHF; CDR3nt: TGTGCCAGCAGCCCTATAGTCAGCAATCAGCCCCAGCATTTT
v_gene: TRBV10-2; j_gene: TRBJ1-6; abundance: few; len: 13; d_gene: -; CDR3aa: CASSEAGDSPLHF; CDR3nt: TGCGCCAGCAGTGAGGCGGGAGATTCACCCCTCCACTTT
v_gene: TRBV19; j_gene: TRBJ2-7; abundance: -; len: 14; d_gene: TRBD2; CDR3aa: CASSIMRESYEQYF; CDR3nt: TGTGCCAGTAGTATTATGCGGGAGAGCTACGAGCAGTACTTC
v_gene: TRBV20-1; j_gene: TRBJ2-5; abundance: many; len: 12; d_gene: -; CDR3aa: CSASSQQETQYF; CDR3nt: TGCAGTGCTAGTTCACAGCAAGAGACCCAGTACTTC
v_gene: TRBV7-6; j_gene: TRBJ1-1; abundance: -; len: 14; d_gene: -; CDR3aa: CASSLEGEDTEAFF; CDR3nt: TGTGCCAGCAGCTTAGAAGGGGAGGACACTGAAGCTTTCTTT
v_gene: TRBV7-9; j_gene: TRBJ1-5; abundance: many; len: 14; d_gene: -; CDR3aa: CASSSSGRNQPQHF; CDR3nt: TGTGCCAGCAGCTCTAGTGGGAGGAATCAGCCCCAGCATTTT
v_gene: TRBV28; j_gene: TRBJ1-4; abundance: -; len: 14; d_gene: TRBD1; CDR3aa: CASSSGQVGEKLFF; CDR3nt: TGTGCCAGCAGTTCGGGACAGGTGGGAGAAAAACTGTTTTTT
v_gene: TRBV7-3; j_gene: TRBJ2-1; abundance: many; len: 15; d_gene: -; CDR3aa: CASSIDIYPNNEQFF; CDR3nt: TGTGCCAGCAGCATAGACATCTACCCGAACAATGAGCAGTTCTTC
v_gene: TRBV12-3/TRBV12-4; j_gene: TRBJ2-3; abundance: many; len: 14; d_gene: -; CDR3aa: CASSLGVAPDTQYF; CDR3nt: TGTGCCAGCAGTTTGGGGGTGGCTCCAGATACGCAGTATTTT
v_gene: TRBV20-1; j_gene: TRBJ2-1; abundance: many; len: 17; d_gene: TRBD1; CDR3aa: CSATPPDRVGSHNEQFF; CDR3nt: TGCAGTGCAACTCCACCGGACAGGGTTGGTAGTCACAATGAGCAGTTCTTC
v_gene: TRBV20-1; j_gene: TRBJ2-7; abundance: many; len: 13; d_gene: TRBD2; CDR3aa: CSAPAGGPYEQYF; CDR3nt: TGCAGTGCACCAGCGGGAGGGCCATACGAGCAGTACTTC
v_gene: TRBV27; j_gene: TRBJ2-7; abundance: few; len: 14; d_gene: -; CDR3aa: CASSLFPGSYEQYF; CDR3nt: TGTGCCAGCAGTTTATTTCCGGGTTCCTACGAGCAGTACTTC
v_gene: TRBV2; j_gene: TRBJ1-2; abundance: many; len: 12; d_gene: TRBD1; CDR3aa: CASGGQGSDYTF; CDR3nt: TGTGCCAGCGGGGGACAGGGGAGCGACTACACCTTC
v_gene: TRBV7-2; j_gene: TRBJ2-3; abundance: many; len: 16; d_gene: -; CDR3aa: CASSLEHPTYTDTQYF; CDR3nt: TGTGCCAGCAGCTTAGAACACCCCACGTACACAGATACGCAGTATTTT
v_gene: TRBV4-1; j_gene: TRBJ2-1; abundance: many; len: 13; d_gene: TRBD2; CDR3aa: CASSQDDGTSLFF; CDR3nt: TGCGCCAGCAGCCAAGATGACGGGACTAGTCTGTTCTTC
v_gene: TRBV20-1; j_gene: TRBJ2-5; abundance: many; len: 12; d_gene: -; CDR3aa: CSAFRDLETQYF; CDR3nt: TGCAGTGCTTTTCGGGATTTAGAGACCCAGTACTTC
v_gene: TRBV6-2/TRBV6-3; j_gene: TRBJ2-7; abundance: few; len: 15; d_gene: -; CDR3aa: CASSYSMDSSYEQYF; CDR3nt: TGTGCCAGCAGTTACTCGATGGACAGCTCCTACGAGCAGTACTTC
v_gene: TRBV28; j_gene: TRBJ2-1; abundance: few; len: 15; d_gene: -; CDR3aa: CASSWDSLGPNEQFF; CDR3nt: TGTGCCAGCAGTTGGGACTCTTTGGGGCCTAATGAGCAGTTCTTC
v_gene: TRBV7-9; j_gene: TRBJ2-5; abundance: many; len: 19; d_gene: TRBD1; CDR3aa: CASSSSYQTTGQEQETQYF; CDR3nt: TGTGCCAGCAGCTCTAGTTACCAGACCACGGGACAGGAACAAGAGACCCAGTACTTC
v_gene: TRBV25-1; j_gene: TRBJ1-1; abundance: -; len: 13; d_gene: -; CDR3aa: CASRSGERGEAFF; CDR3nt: TGTGCCAGCAGGTCAGGGGAAAGGGGGGAAGCTTTCTTT
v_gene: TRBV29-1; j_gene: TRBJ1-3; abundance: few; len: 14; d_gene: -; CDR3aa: CSTRDGAPGNTIYF; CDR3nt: TGCAGCACCAGAGACGGGGCACCCGGAAACACCATATATTTT
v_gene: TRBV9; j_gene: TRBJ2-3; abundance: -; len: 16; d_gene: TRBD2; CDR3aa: CASSGRLAGKSDTQYF; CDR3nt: TGTGCCAGCAGCGGTAGACTAGCGGGAAAATCAGATACGCAGTATTTT
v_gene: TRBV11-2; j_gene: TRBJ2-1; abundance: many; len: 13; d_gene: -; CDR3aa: CASSLDLRNEQFF; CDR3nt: TGTGCCAGCAGCTTAGATCTAAGGAATGAGCAGTTCTTC
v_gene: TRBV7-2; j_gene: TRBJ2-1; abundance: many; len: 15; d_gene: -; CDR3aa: CASSPGGGSYNEQFF; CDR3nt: TGTGCCAGCTCACCTGGAGGAGGCTCCTACAATGAGCAGTTCTTC
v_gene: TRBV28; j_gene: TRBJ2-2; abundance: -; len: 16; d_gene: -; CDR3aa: CASRKGRSTNTGELLF; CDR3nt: TGTGCCAGCAGAAAAGGTCGCTCGACGAACACCGGGGAGCTGTTGTTT
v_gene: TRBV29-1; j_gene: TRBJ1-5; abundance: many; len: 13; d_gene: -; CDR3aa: CSVERSRGQPQHF; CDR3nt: TGCAGCGTTGAGAGGTCGAGAGGGCAGCCCCAGCATTTT
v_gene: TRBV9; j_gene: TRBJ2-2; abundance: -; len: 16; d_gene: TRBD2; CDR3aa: CAGSPQRERNTGELFF; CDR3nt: TGTGCCGGCAGCCCCCAGCGGGAGAGGAACACCGGGGAGCTGTTTTTT
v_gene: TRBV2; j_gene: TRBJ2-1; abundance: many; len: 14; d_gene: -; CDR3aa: CARQTAPGANEQFF; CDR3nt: TGTGCCAGGCAGACGGCTCCCGGGGCCAATGAGCAGTTCTTC
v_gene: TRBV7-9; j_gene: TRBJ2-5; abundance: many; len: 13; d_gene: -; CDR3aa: CASRGTGLETQYF; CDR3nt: TGTGCCAGCAGGGGAACAGGGTTGGAGACCCAGTACTTC
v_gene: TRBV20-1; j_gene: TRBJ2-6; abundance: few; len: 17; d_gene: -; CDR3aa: CSARVGPAPSGANVLTF; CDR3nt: TGCAGTGCTAGAGTAGGGCCAGCACCATCTGGGGCCAACGTCCTGACTTTC
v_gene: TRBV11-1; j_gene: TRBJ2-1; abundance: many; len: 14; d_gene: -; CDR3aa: CASARTAHGDEQFF; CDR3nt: TGTGCCAGCGCTAGGACGGCCCACGGGGATGAGCAGTTCTTC
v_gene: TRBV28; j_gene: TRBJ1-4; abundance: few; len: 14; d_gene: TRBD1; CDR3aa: CASSPNDRVRKLFF; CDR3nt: TGTGCCAGCAGTCCTAACGACAGGGTGAGAAAACTGTTTTTT
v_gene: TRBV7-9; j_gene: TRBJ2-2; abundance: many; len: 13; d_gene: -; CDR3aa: CASSLSAAGELFF; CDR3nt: TGTGCCAGCAGCTTAAGTGCGGCCGGGGAGCTGTTTTTT
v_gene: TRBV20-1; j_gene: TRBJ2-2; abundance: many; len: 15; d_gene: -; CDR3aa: CSARRVLANTGELFF; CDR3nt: TGCAGTGCTAGACGGGTTTTGGCGAACACCGGGGAGCTGTTTTTT
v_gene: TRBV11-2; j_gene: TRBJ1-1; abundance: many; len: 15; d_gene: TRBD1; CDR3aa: CASSLNSGGWAEAFF; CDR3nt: TGTGCCAGCAGCTTAAATTCAGGGGGCTGGGCTGAAGCTTTCTTT
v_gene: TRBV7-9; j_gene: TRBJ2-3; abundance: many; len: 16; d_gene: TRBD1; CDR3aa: CASKRNPGTGTDTQYF; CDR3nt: TGTGCCAGCAAGCGGAACCCCGGGACAGGCACAGATACGCAGTATTTT
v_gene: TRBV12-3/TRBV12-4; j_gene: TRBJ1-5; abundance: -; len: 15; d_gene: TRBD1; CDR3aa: CASTLKRGPNQPQHF; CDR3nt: TGTGCCAGCACCCTAAAAAGGGGGCCAAATCAGCCCCAGCATTTT
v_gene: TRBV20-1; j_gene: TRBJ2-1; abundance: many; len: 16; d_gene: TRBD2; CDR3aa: CSAVLGPTSRYNEQFF; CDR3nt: TGCAGTGCCGTTCTAGGTCCGACTAGCAGGTACAATGAGCAGTTCTTC
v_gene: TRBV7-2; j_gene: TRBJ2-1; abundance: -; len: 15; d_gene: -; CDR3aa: CASSLGGTPPREQFF; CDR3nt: TGTGCCAGCAGCTTAGGGGGGACCCCCCCGAGGGAGCAGTTCTTC
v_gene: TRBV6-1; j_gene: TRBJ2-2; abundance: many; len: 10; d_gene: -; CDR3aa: CASGTGELFF; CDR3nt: TGTGCCAGCGGAACCGGGGAGCTGTTTTTT
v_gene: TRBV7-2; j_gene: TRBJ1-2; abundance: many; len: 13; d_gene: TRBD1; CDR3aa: CASSTGQTYGYTF; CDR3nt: TGTGCCAGCAGCACGGGACAGACCTATGGCTACACCTTC
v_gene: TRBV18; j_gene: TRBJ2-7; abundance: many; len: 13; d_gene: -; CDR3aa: CASSSRDLDEQYF; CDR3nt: TGTGCCAGCTCAAGCAGGGATCTGGACGAGCAGTACTTC
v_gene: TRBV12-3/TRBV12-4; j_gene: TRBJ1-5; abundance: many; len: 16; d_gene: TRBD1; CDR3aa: CASSLSRTGGNQPQHF; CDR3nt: TGTGCCAGCAGTTTGTCCCGGACAGGCGGCAATCAGCCCCAGCATTTT
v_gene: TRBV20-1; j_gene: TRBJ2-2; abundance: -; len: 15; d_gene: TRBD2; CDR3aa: CSAYLAEKNTGELFF; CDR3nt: TGCAGTGCTTACCTAGCGGAGAAGAACACCGGGGAGCTGTTTTTT
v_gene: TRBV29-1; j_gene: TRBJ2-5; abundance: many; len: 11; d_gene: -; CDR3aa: CSVGTQETQYF; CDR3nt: TGCAGCGTGGGGACTCAAGAGACCCAGTACTTC
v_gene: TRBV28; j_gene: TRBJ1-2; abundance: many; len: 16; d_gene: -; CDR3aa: CASSGGFWGLRYGYTF; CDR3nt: TGTGCCAGCAGTGGGGGATTCTGGGGTCTACGCTATGGCTACACCTTC
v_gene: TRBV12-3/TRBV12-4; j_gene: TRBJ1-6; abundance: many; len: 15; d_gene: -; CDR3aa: CASSYGDGDNSPLHF; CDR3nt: TGTGCCAGCAGCTATGGGGACGGAGATAATTCACCCCTCCACTTT